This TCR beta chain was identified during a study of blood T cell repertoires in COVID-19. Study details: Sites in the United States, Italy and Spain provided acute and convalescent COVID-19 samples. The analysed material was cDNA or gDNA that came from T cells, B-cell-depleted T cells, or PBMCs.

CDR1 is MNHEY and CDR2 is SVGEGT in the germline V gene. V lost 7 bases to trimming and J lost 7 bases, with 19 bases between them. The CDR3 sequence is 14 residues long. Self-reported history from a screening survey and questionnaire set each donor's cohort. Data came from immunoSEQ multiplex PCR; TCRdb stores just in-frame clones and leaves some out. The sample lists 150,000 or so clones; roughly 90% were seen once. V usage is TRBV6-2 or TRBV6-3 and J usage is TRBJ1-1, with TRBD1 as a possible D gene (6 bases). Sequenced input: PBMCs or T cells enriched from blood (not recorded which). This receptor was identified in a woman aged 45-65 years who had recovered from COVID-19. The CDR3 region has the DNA TGTGCCAGCACCCCTTCTTCCGGACAGTTTGAAGCTTTCTTT. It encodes CASTPSSGQFEAFF.